This TCR beta chain emerged from a study of blood T cell repertoires in COVID-19 (dated by TCRdb to 2019 to 2021). For the study in its entirety: Samples covering the acute and convalescent phases of COVID-19 were provided by collaborators in the United States, Italy and Spain. The repertoires were released in a freely available public database intended as a resource for research on the immune response to SARS-CoV-2. Samples came from the ongoing ImmuneRACE study (first 160 participants) plus 1,254 subjects from 6 global collaborators. Where available, HLA class I and class II types were taken from metadata supplied by the sample provider and were not determined by assay-based typing. The prospective study material was composed of cDNA or gDNA derived from T cells, B-cell-depleted T cells, or PBMCs. Sample metadata almost always included a de-identified subject ID, COVID-19 status, age in years and sex. Deeply sampled blood TCRbeta repertoires from subjects exposed to, actively infected with, or recovered from COVID-19 were included in the dataset.

A word on this clone: Its target antigen remains unknown. Base qualities were left out, and no much larger clone turns up one base away.

General study outcomes and caveats: The amount of clinical and demographic metadata varied by source and participant and was provided uncurated.

The immunoSEQ Assay, a bias-controlled multiplex PCR, was used to amplify TCRbeta CDR3 regions from genomic DNA. The authors' analysis ran thus. The number of nucleated cells in each sample was estimated from the amplification of reference gene primers within the assay. Sequence reads were collapsed and filtered to measure the absolute abundance of every unique TCRbeta CDR3 rearrangement. For each sample, productive Simpson clonality was calculated as the square root of Simpson's diversity index over productive rearrangements. Not all clones reach the TCRdb copy of this immuneACCESS table, which keeps in-frame sequences only. Checked studies attribute under half of the gap to unresolved V genes and leave the rest unexplained. The V and J calls and clone size were taken over from that table, and D and trimming were inferred from the DNA. The sample profile shows around 130,000 clones; roughly nine tenths of them were found once. The top ten constitute about 4% of the sample.

The collaborating institutions used their own protocols to collect whole blood in K2EDTA tubes. For TCRbeta analysis, collaborators shipped samples in one of three forms: frozen whole blood, isolated PBMCs, or DNA extracted from either of those sample types. CDR1 and CDR2 are read off the germline V gene as LGHNT and FRNRAP. Trimming removed 0 bases from V and 9 bases from J; the gene matches leave 11 bases unexplained. Counted from cysteine to phenylalanine, this CDR3 has 19 amino acids. Only CDR3 DNA is held: 57 bases, read in frame from base 1. The sequence was obtained from a man aged 50 to 60 with active COVID-19. The sequenced sample was peripheral blood. The sequence links TRBV12-5 to TRBJ2-1, with 16 bases matching TRBD2. The CDR3 has the sequence CASGLVIGGTSGREGEQFF. The base sequence is TGTGCTAGTGGTTTGGTTATCGGGGGGACTAGCGGGAGGGAGGGTGAGCAGTTCTTC.